Shown below are 28 T cell receptor beta chains from a single sample sequenced in a study of T cells after yellow fever vaccination. TCRdb independently ran MiXCR on the 5' RACE reads; one entry per CDR3 protein. The sample has under 550,000 distinct CDR3 sequences, 21% seen once. The material was PBMCs, obtained less than 25 days after the first yellow fever vaccination. The receptors were gathered from a man aged 18 to 29 who received the YFV17D yellow fever vaccine.

The rearrangement joins TRBV10-3 to TRBJ1-1; no clear D. The CDR3 spans 13 residues. Germline assignment: CDR1 ENHRY and CDR2 SYGVKD. The ends were cut back, 4 bases at V and 1 base at J, with 7 bases in the middle. In DNA, the CDR3 is TGTGCCATCAGTGCCACAGAGAACACTGAAGCTTTCTTT. Amino acids: CAISATENTEAFF.

The V gene is TRBV5-1, the J gene TRBJ1-6; D remains ambiguous. CDR3 length: 14 residues. Looked up from germline, CDR1 is SGHRS and CDR2 is YFSETQ. Deletions cut 2 bases from V and 8 bases from J, with 11 bases between. The CDR3 region is CASSFRGVDSPLHF. CDR3 sequence (DNA): TGCGCCAGCAGCTTTCGGGGAGTGGATTCACCCCTCCACTTT.

V and J are TRBV4-2 and TRBJ1-2, with no clear D. The CDR3 contains 17 residues. Germline-derived CDR1 and CDR2 are LGHNA and YNFKEQ. V was shortened by 0 bases and J by 0 bases, with 14 bases between the two germline ends. CDR3 protein: CASSQEAQVWANYGYTF. The CDR3 coding sequence is TGTGCCAGCAGCCAAGAAGCCCAGGTTTGGGCTAACTATGGCTACACCTTC.

The rearrangement uses TRBV28 and TRBJ2-5, with unresolved D. The CDR3 runs 13 residues. Germline assignment: CDR1 MDHEN and CDR2 SYDVKM. V was cut by 8 bases and J by 4 bases, with 14 bases left in between. Here the CDR3 DNA reads TGTGCCAGCTCTCTACCGGCGCGAGAGACCCAGTACTTC. This sequence encodes CASSLPARETQYF. Full variable domain (rest looked up from reference TRBV28 and TRBJ2-5): DVKVTQSSRYLVKRTGEKVFLECVQDMDHENMFWYRQDPGLGLRLIYFSYDVKMKEKGDIPEGYSVSREKKERFSLILESASTNQTSMYLCASSLPARETQYFGPGTRLLVL.

The chain couples TRBV6-6 to TRBJ2-3; D gene unclear. The CDR3 totals 13 residues. V lost 4 bases to trimming and J lost 4 bases, with 9 bases between them. Germline values: CDR1 MNHNY, CDR2 SVGAGI (reference sequence). The CDR3 reads CASSFRPADTQYF. Written as DNA, the CDR3 is TGTGCCAGCAGTTTCCGGCCCGCAGATACGCAGTATTTT.

J is TRBJ1-6 and V is TRBV4-3; a possible D gene is TRBD1 (5 bases). CDR1 LGHNA and CDR2 YSLEER come from the germline V gene. This CDR3 is built from 15 residues. This CDR3 is CATSQALSYNSPLHF. In DNA form, the CDR3 reads TGCGCAACCTCACAGGCGCTCTCCTATAATTCACCCCTCCACTTT.

CDR3: CASSEVRQGNYGYTF. For the CDR3, the DNA is TGTGCCAGCAGTGAGGTGCGGCAGGGCAACTATGGCTACACCTTC. This chain uses TRBV6-1 with TRBJ1-2, with D perhaps TRBD1 (5 bases). This CDR3 is 15 amino acids long. Germline loops: CDR1 MNHNS, CDR2 SASEGT. The ends were cut back, 3 bases at V and 2 bases at J, with 13 bases in the middle.

In its sample, this clonotype was seen a few times. V and J are TRBV5-1 and TRBJ1-2, with D unresolved. V was clipped by 4 bases and J by 8 bases, with 12 bases between them. Germline loops: CDR1 SGHRS, CDR2 YFSETQ. The CDR3 contains 12 residues. CDR3 region: CASSLEGGGYTF. The CDR3 DNA reads as TGCGCCAGCAGCCTCGAGGGAGGCGGCTACACCTTC.

The rearrangement links TRBV7-9 to TRBJ2-5; TRBD1 might be the D (6 bases). With 4 bases removed from V and 5 bases from J, the gap between germline ends came to 17 bases. The CDR3 consists of 15 residues. In germline, CDR1 is SEHNR, CDR2 FQNEAQ (reference sequence). This CDR3 is CASSSITGLAETQYF. CDR3 DNA sequence: TGTGCCAGCAGCTCCATCACAGGGTTAGCGGAGACCCAGTACTTC.

This clonotype has a handful of counts. This rearrangement joins TRBV6-1 to TRBJ2-5; 9 bases align to TRBD1. V trimming: 5 bases; J trimming: 5 bases; junction bases outside the gene matches: 9. Germline V gene data show CDR1 as MNHNS and CDR2 as SASEGT. The CDR3 sequence is 15 residues long. The CDR3 nucleotides read TGTGCCAGCAGTAAGAGGGGGGACAGGGTGGAGACCCAGTACTTC. It encodes CASSKRGDRVETQYF.

The chain has TRBV7-3 and TRBJ2-7; D might be TRBD2 (7 bases). Trimming shortened V by 2 bases and J by 0 bases, and 11 bases separated the two germline ends. The germline CDR1 and CDR2 sequences are SGHTA and FQGTGA. This CDR3 has 15 residues. This chain's CDR3 is CASSLGGASSYEQYF. The DNA of the CDR3 is TGTGCCAGCAGCTTAGGGGGGGCTAGCTCCTACGAGCAGTACTTC.

The chain uses TRBV28 and TRBJ1-2, with a tentative D call TRBD1 (6 bases). Germline lookup yields CDR1 MDHEN and CDR2 SYDVKM. The V end was cut by 5 bases, the J end by 3 bases, with 13 bases between. The CDR3 contains 14 residues. In nucleotides, the CDR3 is TGTGCCAGCAGTCCCTCGACAGGCTACTATGGCTACACCTTC. Its translation: CASSPSTGYYGYTF.

V gene TRBV6-2 or TRBV6-3 combines with J gene TRBJ2-4; D assignment may be TRBD1 or TRBD2 (5 bases each). The germline CDR1 and CDR2 sequences are MNHEY and SVGEGT. This CDR3 is 14 amino acids long. With 6 bases removed from V and 6 bases from J, the gap between germline ends came to 15 bases. CDR3 nucleotides: TGTGCCAGCAGAGAGCAGGGACGCGGAAACATTCAGTACTTC. Its protein product is CASREQGRGNIQYF.

The rearrangement links TRBV7-9 to TRBJ1-6; no firm D call. The ends were cut back, 4 bases at V and 0 bases at J, with 7 bases in the middle. The CDR3 is made up of 15 amino acids. Germline CDR1 and CDR2: SEHNR and FQNEAQ (reference sequence). CDR3 sequence: CASSYGVSYNSPLHF. The DNA for the CDR3 is TGTGCCAGCAGCTACGGCGTCTCCTATAATTCACCCCTCCACTTT.

This clonotype was found a few times. V gene TRBV29-1 combines with J gene TRBJ1-2; 7 nucleotides line up with TRBD1. The length of the CDR3 is 13 residues. Germline V gives CDR1 SQVTM, CDR2 ANQGSEA. J was trimmed by 2 bases and V by 7 bases; bases with no gene match: 7. Here the CDR3 DNA reads TGCAGCGCCTCTGACAGGGACAACTATGGCTACACCTTC. This encodes CSASDRDNYGYTF.

V gene TRBV5-1 combines with J gene TRBJ2-1, with D possibly matching TRBD1 (6 bases). The CDR3 has 12 amino acids. Germline lookup yields CDR1 SGHRS and CDR2 YFSETQ. The V and J ends lost 5 bases and 8 bases respectively, with 11 bases between them. The CDR3 protein is CASSRQVDEQFF. The CDR3 nucleotides are TGCGCCAGCAGTAGACAGGTGGATGAGCAGTTCTTC.

This clonotype came up once. The chain combines TRBV3-1 with TRBJ2-1; the D gene could be TRBD1 or TRBD2 (5 bases each). The CDR3 consists of 15 residues. V lost 1 base, J lost 10 bases, and 17 bases lay in between. The germline V gene encodes CDR1 LGHDT and CDR2 YNNKEL (reference sequence). The CDR3, as DNA: TGTGCCAGCAGCCAAGGGGGGATAGCGAGGCCGGAGCAGTTCTTC. It translates to CASSQGGIARPEQFF.

This clonotype was seen a few times. The chain links TRBV4-1 to TRBJ1-6; D might be TRBD1 (5 bases). Trimming shortened V by 0 bases and J by 7 bases, and 13 bases separated the two germline ends. Germline V gene lookup returns CDR1 MGHRA and CDR2 YSYEKL. CDR3 size: 16 residues. This CDR3 is CASSQEGGADNSPLHF. In DNA form, the CDR3 reads TGCGCCAGCAGCCAAGAGGGAGGGGCGGACAATTCACCCCTCCACTTT.

This clonotype occurred many times. The V gene is TRBV5-1, the J gene TRBJ2-7; D unresolved. CDR1 is SGHRS and CDR2 is YFSETQ in the germline V gene. The V end lost 0 bases, the J end lost 0 bases, and 7 bases lay between the germline ends. This CDR3 contains 14 residues. The CDR3 DNA reads TGCGCCAGCAGCTTGGATCCGAGCTCCTACGAGCAGTACTTC. This encodes CASSLDPSSYEQYF.

The genes are TRBV4-1 and TRBJ1-1; tentatively, D is TRBD1 (5 bases). The germline V gene has CDR1 MGHRA and CDR2 YSYEKL. The germline V and J ends were trimmed by 0 bases and 4 bases, with 15 bases remaining between them. This CDR3 region has 16 residues. Here the CDR3 reads CASSQDRGGWSTEAFF. The CDR3 region has the DNA TGCGCCAGCAGCCAAGATCGGGGGGGATGGTCCACTGAAGCTTTCTTT.

The sample holds one count of this clonotype. The V gene is TRBV3-1, the J gene TRBJ2-7, with D possibly TRBD1 on 5 matching bases. Trimming cost V 4 bases and J 6 bases, with 16 bases left between them. The germline V gene encodes CDR1 LGHDT and CDR2 YNNKEL (reference sequence). The CDR3 has 14 amino acids. The CDR3 nucleotides read TGTGCCAGCAGCCCCCGTTGGCAGGGCAGCGAGCAGTACGTC. As protein: CASSPRWQGSEQYV.

This clonotype has a handful of counts. The V call is TRBV3-1, the J call TRBJ2-5; D is undetermined. The CDR3 sequence is 15 residues long. The germline V gene has CDR1 LGHDT and CDR2 YNNKEL (reference sequence). V was clipped by 1 base and J by 2 bases, with 11 bases between them. CDR3 sequence (DNA): TGTGCCAGCAGCCAAGGCGTCAGAAATCAAGAGACCCAGTACTTC. Translated, it gives CASSQGVRNQETQYF.

The table lists this clonotype with a few counts. The chain employs TRBV7-2 and TRBJ1-5; D remains unclear. The CDR3 contains 14 residues. Per the germline V gene, CDR1 is SGHTA and CDR2 is FQGNSA. Trimming removed 5 bases from V and 5 bases from J, with 13 bases in between. The chain's CDR3 is CASSTQDGYQPQHF. DNA of the CDR3: TGTGCCAGCAGCACCCAGGACGGATATCAGCCCCAGCATTTT.

This clonotype has only a few counts. V usage is TRBV20-1 and J usage is TRBJ1-3, with a weak D call TRBD1 (5 bases). V was clipped by 0 bases and J by 2 bases, with 11 bases between them. The CDR3 consists of 15 residues. Germline V gene sequence: CDR1 DFQATT, CDR2 SNEGSKA (reference sequence). DNA of the CDR3: TGCAGTGCTAGAGATTTGAGGGGAACTGGAAACACCATATATTTT. Amino acid sequence: CSARDLRGTGNTIYF.

The chain couples TRBV20-1 to TRBJ2-7, with D perhaps matching TRBD2 (5 bases). The germline V gene encodes CDR1 DFQATT and CDR2 SNEGSKA (reference sequence). This CDR3 has 11 residues. The ends were cut back, 6 bases at V and 7 bases at J, with 13 bases in the middle. The CDR3 DNA is TGCAGTGCCGGGCCCGGAGGTGAGCAGTACTTC. Encoded protein: CSAGPGGEQYF.

This clonotype showed up just a few times. The V call is TRBV3-1, the J call TRBJ2-1, with D perhaps being TRBD1 or TRBD2 (6 bases each). Per germline, CDR1 LGHDT and CDR2 YNNKEL (reference sequence). Trimming took off 4 bases at V and 8 bases at J, with 21 bases between the two ends. This CDR3 region has 16 residues. The CDR3, as DNA: TGTGCCAGCAGCCCCGGATGGGGGGCAGCCGGCGATGAGCAGTTCTTC. Protein: CASSPGWGAAGDEQFF.

The chain couples TRBV7-9 to TRBJ2-3, with 9 bases fitting TRBD1. In germline, CDR1 is SEHNR, CDR2 FQNEAQ (reference sequence). Trimming removed 5 bases from V and 6 bases from J; junction bases left unmatched: 15. This CDR3 has 17 residues. CDR3 coding DNA: TGTGCCAGCAGCATGTCCCGGACAGGGGACGGTGGGGATACGCAGTATTTT. Protein product: CASSMSRTGDGGDTQYF.

This clonotype was picked up a small number of times. The rearrangement uses TRBV10-3 and TRBJ2-7; D not resolved. In germline, CDR1 is ENHRY, CDR2 SYGVKD. The CDR3 sequence is 13 residues long. V gave up 0 bases and J gave up 4 bases, with 7 bases separating them. Here the CDR3 reads CAISESPGYEQYV. The CDR3 bases are TGTGCCATCAGTGAGTCACCCGGGTACGAGCAGTACGTC.